This T cell receptor (beta chain) emerged from a study of response to subunit inactivated influenza vaccine. Regarding the study as a whole: Authors proposed each seasonal influenza vaccination draws in few new T cells.

MiXCR, applied by TCRdb to the RT-PCR reads, yields one record per CDR3 protein. The profile shows approximately 730,000 distinct CDR3 sequences, about 15% of them singletons. This clonotype has a count of ten or more. Its antigen is still unknown. Trimming took 9 bases from V and 1 from J; bases not matched to a gene: 4. CDR1 is ENHRY and CDR2 is SYGVKD in the germline V gene. There are 14 residues in the CDR3. The receptor's source is a man aged 45 to 65 who received an inactivated influenza vaccine. Sequencing was performed on PBMCs from blood, taken roughly 2 weeks before vaccination. The rearrangement joins TRBV10-3 to TRBJ2-1, with 9 bases aligning to TRBD1. CDR3 nucleotides: TGTGCCATTTCCGGGACAGGGTCCTACAATGAGCAGTTCTTC. Protein product: CAISGTGSYNEQFF.